This T cell receptor beta chain was documented in a study of immune heterogeneity within non-small cell lung tumors (dated by TCRdb to the late 2010s). Background for the entire study: By histology, the tumors were a few squamous cell carcinomas, about ten non-squamous carcinomas and 1 tumor not otherwise specified. To examine intratumoral immune heterogeneity, the study used whole-exome sequencing, RNA-seq and TCR beta repertoire sequencing on multiple spatially distinct regions of each NSCLC tumor. Transcriptome data were available for just 44 loci from around twelve patients, whereas TCR repertoire analysis spanned fewer than 60 tumor loci from roughly 14 patients. Neoantigen binding to each patient's HLA alleles was predicted with netMHCpan-3.0 for mutant peptides of 8 to 11 amino acids.

The TCR beta CDR3 region was amplified with a multiplex PCR system whose first round of approximately 11 cycles used 32 V-gene forward primers and 13 J-gene reverse primers. The first PCR round was done with a QIAGEN Multiplex PCR Kit, and the primer sequences were filed in Chinese patent CN105087789A. A second PCR round added Illumina universal primers using the Phusion High-Fidelity PCR Kit. Sequencing of the TCR libraries was done on the Illumina HiSeq X Ten platform in paired-end mode with a 151 bp read length. Per the original workflow: Cutadapt removed reads without multiplex PCR primers, PEAR merged read pairs, and MiXCR with default settings called CDR3 regions. Repertoire diversity used Shannon entropy, and clonality was computed as one minus Shannon entropy divided by ln of productive unique sequence count. Dominant or high-frequency T-cell clones were defined as clonotypes at frequencies of at least 0.5%. TCRdb cleaned the public reads at Q25 with fastp, built clones with MiXCR and kept in-frame beta chains. Every CDR3 protein is listed once, alongside the most common genes and DNA of its rows. It is TCRdb's table, rather than the study itself, that gives the V and J calls and clone size. The sample records 20,000 to 25,000 distinct CDR3 sequences, 28% of which are singletons. Of the sample, roughly 4.5% is held by the ten largest clones.

The paper as a whole reports these results and caveats: A statistically significant but moderate positive correlation (R approximately 0.34) was observed between local T-cell repertoire clonality and local tumor mutational burden. High-frequency TCR beta clonotypes were found to be largely distinct between individual patients. Identical dominant CDR3B clonotypes recurred across loci within a patient, yet different tumor locations also harbored unique high-frequency clones.

CDR1 and CDR2 are drawn from the germline V gene: SGHAT, FQNNGV. V and J lose 0 bases and 8 bases, and a span of 5 bases separates them. The CDR3 runs 13 residues from the cysteine to the phenylalanine. Just the 39-base CDR3 DNA is kept, in frame starting at base 1. Comments on this clonotype: Its antigen has not been determined. The record has no base qualities; no much larger clone is one base away.

The TCR template was genomic DNA extracted from bulk tumor tissue, and 600 ng of gDNA was amplified for each sample. During surgery, multiple biopsies were taken from each primary tumor, with sampling sites spaced as far apart as possible within the tumor mass. The study cohort was described as untreated and was composed of newly diagnosed NSCLC cases undergoing curative surgery. The donors were roughly 15 patients with newly diagnosed non-small cell lung cancer who were having surgery with curative intent. A couple of independent pathologists reviewed the resected tumor masses. Only DNA and RNA samples of high quality went on to sequencing.

This chain is built from TRBV11-2 and TRBJ1-6; the D gene identity is not certain. This sequence originates from a man in his forties or fifties with non-small cell lung cancer. Sample: lung tumor tissue. The base sequence is TGTGCCAGCAGCTTAGACCCACATTCACCCCTCCACTTT. Translated, it gives CASSLDPHSPLHF.